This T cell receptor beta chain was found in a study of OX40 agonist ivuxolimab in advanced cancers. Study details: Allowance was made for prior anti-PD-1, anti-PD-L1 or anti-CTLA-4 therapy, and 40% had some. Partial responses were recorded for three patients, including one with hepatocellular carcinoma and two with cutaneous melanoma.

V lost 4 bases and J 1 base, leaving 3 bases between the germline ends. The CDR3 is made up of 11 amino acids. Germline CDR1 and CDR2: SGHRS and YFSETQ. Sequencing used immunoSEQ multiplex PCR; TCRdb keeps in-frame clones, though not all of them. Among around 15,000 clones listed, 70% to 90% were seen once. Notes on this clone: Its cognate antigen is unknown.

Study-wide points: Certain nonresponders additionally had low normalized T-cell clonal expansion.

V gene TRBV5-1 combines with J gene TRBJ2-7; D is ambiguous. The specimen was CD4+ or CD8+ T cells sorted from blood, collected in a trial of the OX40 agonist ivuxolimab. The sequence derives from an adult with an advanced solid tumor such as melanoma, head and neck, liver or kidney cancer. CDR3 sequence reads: CASSRSYEQYF. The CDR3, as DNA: TGCGCCAGCAGCCGGTCCTACGAGCAGTACTTC.